This T cell receptor beta chain appears in the sequencing data of a study of graft-versus-host responses after intestinal transplantation. The wider study: Transplant recipients had multivisceral, liver-intestinal, or isolated intestinal grafts.

Note on this clone: What it binds is unknown.

Points from the study as a whole: GvH clones detected in recipient marrow included some appearing first in ileum or blood.

The protocol was immunoSEQ multiplex PCR, while the TCRdb copy is restricted to in-frame clones and leaves out a portion. Among 16,000 or so clones listed, more than 85% were seen once. The specimen was PBMCs, collected 23 days after intestinal transplant. This TCR was recovered from a human patient who received an intestinal transplant, so some T cells may come from the graft donor.

The CDR3 is CSVDWSGANTEAFF. As DNA, the CDR3 is TGCAGCGTTGACTGGTCAGGGGCGAACACTGAAGCTTTCTTT. The rearrangement joins TRBV29-1 to TRBJ1-1, with a weak D call TRBD1 (6 bases). The CDR3 consists of 14 residues. Germline V gene sequence: CDR1 SQVTM, CDR2 ANQGSEA. V lost 3 bases and J lost 1, with 12 bases in between.